Below, 23 T cell receptor beta chains from the same sample are listed, as sequenced in a study of shared T cell receptors in the human thymus. Produced via immunoSEQ multiplex PCR; TCRdb's table is partial and in-frame only. The table lists some 660,000 clones, 80% to 90% of them singletons, with about 0.0094% in the top ten. This same sample was also taken into another study, of human thymus T cells.

Material for sequencing was thymocytes. The receptor source for this set is a boy younger than two with a congenital heart defect.

The chain combines TRBV11-2 with TRBJ2-1; maybe TRBD2 (6 bases). V lost 3 bases and J 0 bases, leaving 12 bases between the germline ends. Germline V lookup: CDR1 SGHAT, CDR2 FQNNGV. The CDR3 covers 16 residues. The chain's CDR3 is CASSFHRDFSYNEQFF. The CDR3 coding sequence is TGTGCCAGCAGCTTCCACCGGGACTTCTCCTACAATGAGCAGTTCTTC.

The DNA for the CDR3 is TGTGCCAGCAGTCCAAAGACAGGGAAGGGCGAGCAGTACTTC. Its protein product is CASSPKTGKGEQYF. The rearrangement joins TRBV27 to TRBJ2-7; 7 bases are a match to TRBD1. Germline V gives CDR1 MNHEY, CDR2 SMNVEV (reference sequence). V dropped 5 bases and J dropped 6; count of bases not matched to a gene: 10. This CDR3 has 14 amino acids.

On this clone: Relative to the germline gene, one junction end is altered; a read error may explain this. Other nucleotide sequences from this sample produce the same CDR3. The chain combines TRBV4-2 with TRBJ1-6, with TRBD1 as a possible D gene (5 bases). The CDR3 loop spans 19 amino acids. Germline assignment: CDR1 LGHNA and CDR2 YNFKEQ. The CDR3 protein is CASSHISDTPSSYNSPLHF. CDR3 in DNA: TGTGCCAGCAGCCACATATCGGACACTCCGAGCTCCTATAATTCCCCCCTCCACTTT.

The J gene is TRBJ2-1, the V gene TRBV7-3; the match to TRBD2 covers 12 bases. The CDR3 has 18 amino acids. Per germline, CDR1 SGHTA and CDR2 FQGTGA. The junction had 9 bases not matched to a gene; V was cut back by 6 bases and J by 0 bases. CDR3 sequence reads: CASRFRTSGVGSYNEQFF. CDR3 in DNA: TGTGCCAGCAGATTCCGGACTAGCGGGGTTGGCTCCTACAATGAGCAGTTCTTC.

This clone was seen more than once but under ten times. The V call is TRBV5-6, the J call TRBJ2-7, with TRBD1 as a possible D gene (7 bases). The CDR3 consists of 18 residues. Germline V gene lookup returns CDR1 SGHDT and CDR2 YYEEEE. Trimming removed 4 bases from V and 4 bases from J, with 27 bases in between. The CDR3 DNA reads as TGTGCCAGCAGCCCTGACAGGGACGTTCCTTCGGGGACTTACGAGCAGTACTTC. Protein sequence: CASSPDRDVPSGTYEQYF.

V gene TRBV4-1 combines with J gene TRBJ2-7, with 11 bases aligning to TRBD2. This CDR3 has 16 residues. The V segment lost 2 bases and the J segment 2 bases; nucleotides outside the gene matches: 5. The V gene's germline CDR1 is MGHRA and CDR2 YSYEKL. CDR3 loop: CASSQRKLAGAYEQYF. Here the CDR3 DNA reads TGCGCCAGCAGCCAACGCAAACTAGCGGGAGCCTACGAGCAGTACTTC.

The chain joins TRBV5-3 to TRBJ2-1; D unclear. TRBV5-3 carries the ORF label, with uncertain function. V was cut by 5 bases and J by 5 bases, with 8 bases left in between. The CDR3 is 12 residues long. The CDR3 sequence is CARSRSDNEQFF. The CDR3 coding sequence is TGTGCCAGAAGTCGGTCCGACAATGAGCAGTTCTTC.

The rearrangement links TRBV4-3 to TRBJ1-4; D remains unclear. Trimming cost V 4 bases and J 6 bases, with 18 bases left between them. Germline CDR1 is LGHNA and CDR2 is YSLEER. CDR3 length: 16 residues. The CDR3 loop reads CASSRRPGRRDEKLFF. CDR3 sequence (DNA): TGCGCCAGCAGCCGGCGGCCGGGTCGGCGGGATGAAAAACTGTTTTTT.

The J gene is TRBJ1-2, the V gene TRBV18, with D perhaps matching TRBD1 (6 bases). The CDR3 extends over 15 amino acids. Between the trimmed V and J ends, which lost 1 base and 6 bases, there was a span of 15 bases. In germline, CDR1 is KGHSH, CDR2 LQKENI. For the CDR3, the DNA is TGTGCCAGCTCACCACGGAATCCAGGGGAAAATGGCTACACCTTC. This translates into CASSPRNPGENGYTF. Complete variable domain (other parts from reference TRBV18 and TRBJ1-2): NAGVMQNPRHLVRRRGQEARLRCSPMKGHSHVYWYRQLPEEGLKFMVYLQKENIIDESGMPKERFSAEFPKEGPSILRIQQVVRGDSAAYFCASSPRNPGENGYTFGSGTRLTVV.

This chain uses TRBV2 with TRBJ1-6; tentatively, D is TRBD1 (5 bases). The V and J ends lost 5 bases and 9 bases respectively, with 17 bases between them. CDR1 and CDR2 (germline): SNHLY, FYNNEI. CDR3 size: 15 residues. CDR3 DNA: TGTGCCAGCAGTCCCGTGGGCAGGGAAGGTTCACCCCTCCACTTT. As protein: CASSPVGREGSPLHF.

The chain is built from TRBV28 and TRBJ2-7; 8 bases are a match to TRBD2. From germline, CDR1 is MDHEN and CDR2 SYDVKM. J was trimmed by 2 bases and V by 2 bases; bases with no gene match: 2. The CDR3 runs to 14 residues. This CDR3 reads CASSLSGGPYEQYF. The CDR3 coding sequence is TGTGCCAGCAGTTTAAGCGGGGGCCCCTACGAGCAGTACTTC.

The chain uses TRBV19 and TRBJ1-2; D gene unclear. Germline V gene data show CDR1 as LNHDA and CDR2 as SQIVND (reference sequence). Trimming cost V 3 bases and J 8 bases, with 13 bases left between them. This CDR3 has 13 residues. The CDR3 region has the DNA TGTGCCAGTAGTATTTTTGCGGGTTTGGGCTACACCTTC. Residues: CASSIFAGLGYTF.

The chain joins TRBV6-5 to TRBJ2-1; 7 nucleotides agree with TRBD1. The CDR3 is 14 amino acids. Losses at the gene ends were 1 base for V and 5 bases for J; bases not matched to a gene: 2. Germline V gene sequence: CDR1 MNHEY, CDR2 SVGAGI. The CDR3 spells CASSYLGQHNEQFF. The CDR3 bases are TGTGCCAGCAGTTACTTGGGACAGCACAATGAGCAGTTCTTC.

The J gene is TRBJ1-2, the V gene TRBV29-1, with D possibly matching TRBD1 (6 bases). V lost 3 bases and J 4 bases, leaving 12 bases between the germline ends. Germline loops: CDR1 SQVTM, CDR2 ANQGSEA. The CDR3 extends over 13 amino acids. CDR3: CSVDGQLTYGYTF. DNA of the CDR3: TGCAGCGTTGACGGACAGCTGACCTATGGCTACACCTTC. Filled out from reference TRBV29-1 and TRBJ1-2, the complete variable domain reads SAVISQKPSRDICQRGTSLTIQCQVDSQVTMMFWYRQQPGQSLTLIATANQGSEATYESGFVIDKFPISRPNLTFSTLTVSNMSPEDSSIYLCSVDGQLTYGYTFGSGTRLTVV.

The V call is TRBV7-6, the J call TRBJ1-1, with D possibly TRBD1 on 5 matching bases. V was trimmed by 4 bases and J by 4 bases, leaving 22 bases between them. Per the germline V gene, CDR1 is SGHVS and CDR2 is FNYEAQ. CDR3 size: 17 residues. The CDR3 DNA reads as TGTGCCAGCAGCTCAAAGCTCGGACACCGCCTGGTCACTGAAGCTTTCTTT. This encodes CASSSKLGHRLVTEAFF.

This clone appeared a few times. This rearrangement joins TRBV27 to TRBJ1-2; weak D call: TRBD1 (5 bases). Per the germline V gene, CDR1 is MNHEY and CDR2 is SMNVEV (reference sequence). Trimming removed 6 bases at V and 6 bases at J, with 8 bases between. This CDR3 has 11 amino acids. The CDR3 nucleotides read TGTGCCAGCAGGGGGCTAGATGGCTACACCTTC. Residues: CASRGLDGYTF.

The chain is built from TRBV20-1 and TRBJ2-7; D is undetermined. CDR1 and CDR2 from the germline V gene are DFQATT and SNEGSKA (reference sequence). CDR3 size: 11 residues. The germline V and J ends were trimmed by 5 bases and 0 bases, with 5 bases remaining between them. The CDR3 sequence is CSAYSSYEQYF. The CDR3 bases are TGCAGTGCTTACAGCTCCTACGAGCAGTACTTC.

The chain links TRBV29-1 to TRBJ2-5; 15 bases map to TRBD2. V lost 7 bases to trimming and J lost 4 bases; unmatched junction nucleotides: 4. This CDR3 is 14 amino acids long. The V gene's germline CDR1 is SQVTM and CDR2 ANQGSEA. CDR3: CSDTGLAGGETQYF. CDR3 nucleotide sequence: TGCAGCGATACGGGACTAGCGGGGGGAGAGACCCAGTACTTC.

The chain carries TRBV4-1 and TRBJ2-2; 8 positions match TRBD1. V lost 4 bases, J lost 5 bases, and 9 bases stayed unmatched. Per the germline V gene, CDR1 is MGHRA and CDR2 is YSYEKL. The CDR3 totals 16 residues. The CDR3 DNA is TGCGCCAGCAGCCCCCACAGGGGGGTCTTAACCGGGGAGCTGTTTTTT. This codes for CASSPHRGVLTGELFF.

V usage is TRBV28 and J usage is TRBJ2-5; D ambiguous. Germline CDR1 is MDHEN and CDR2 is SYDVKM. The CDR3 extends over 12 amino acids. V dropped 10 bases and J dropped 3 bases, with 12 bases sitting between them. For the CDR3, the DNA is TGTGCCACAGAGGCACCCAAAGAGACCCAGTACTTC. It specifies CATEAPKETQYF.

This sequence joins TRBV10-1 and TRBJ2-1; TRBD1 might be the D (6 bases). CDR1 is WNHNN, CDR2 SYGVQD, per germline (reference sequence). V lost 10 bases to trimming and J lost 2 bases, with 15 bases between them. The CDR3 runs to 14 residues. The CDR3 loop is CANPTGTPYNEQFF. The DNA of the CDR3 is TGCGCCAACCCTACAGGGACACCCTACAATGAGCAGTTCTTC.

As regards this clone: The sample contains more than one DNA sequence encoding this CDR3. The rearrangement uses TRBV5-1 and TRBJ1-5; 7 bases are a match to TRBD1. Germline CDR1 reads SGHRS; CDR2 reads YFSETQ. The J segment lost 7 bases and the V segment lost 7 bases, leaving 11 bases of the junction unmatched. The CDR3 has 14 residues. As DNA, the CDR3 is TGCGCCAGCTTGACAGGGAAGCGTTACCAGCCCCAGCATTTT. Translating gives CASLTGKRYQPQHF.

The V call is TRBV19, the J call TRBJ2-7; 12 bases align to TRBD1. Germline lookup yields CDR1 LNHDA and CDR2 SQIVND (reference sequence). The V segment lost 5 bases and the J segment 4 bases; nucleotides outside the gene matches: 6. CDR3 length equals 15 residues. The CDR3 sequence: CASSSRDRGRYEQYF. The DNA of the CDR3 is TGTGCCAGTAGTTCCCGGGACAGGGGGCGTTACGAGCAGTACTTC. Drawing the rest from reference TRBV19 and TRBJ2-7, the complete variable domain is DGGITQSPKYLFRKEGQNVTLSCEQNLNHDAMYWYRQDPGQGLRLIYYSQIVNDFQKGDIAEGYSVSREKKESFPLTVTSAQKNPTAFYLCASSSRDRGRYEQYFGPGTRLTVT.